Listed here are 21 T cell receptor beta chains from one sample, sequenced in a study of control samples from healthy donors and cancer patients. The protocol was immunoSEQ multiplex PCR, while the TCRdb copy is restricted to in-frame clones and leaves out a portion. The table includes just over 150,000 clones, about 94% detected once. Sequencing was carried out using blood. Every receptor here comes from a man in his forties or fifties in good health.

J is TRBJ2-3 and V is TRBV11-3, with D possibly being TRBD2 (6 bases). CDR1 is SGHNT and CDR2 is YENEEA in the germline V gene. CDR3 length equals 15 residues. V lost 5 bases and J 4 bases, leaving 16 bases between the germline ends. CDR3 loop: CASSLAGTYADTQYF. The CDR3 DNA sequence: TGTGCCAGCAGCCTCGCCGGGACTTATGCAGATACGCAGTATTTT.

Concerning this clone itself: Other nucleotide sequences from this sample produce the same CDR3. This chain joins TRBV2 and TRBJ1-1; 7 bases match TRBD1. The germline CDR1 and CDR2 sequences are SNHLY and FYNNEI. This CDR3 contains 13 residues. Trimming cost V 5 bases and J 2 bases; bases outside gene matches: 2. CDR3 protein: CASSRDSNTEAFF. CDR3 DNA: TGTGCCAGCAGTCGGGACAGCAACACTGAAGCTTTCTTT.

The table lists this clone with a count of one. The chain couples TRBV10-3 to TRBJ2-2; weak D call: TRBD1 (5 bases). V lost 5 bases and J 7 bases, leaving 14 bases between the germline ends. The CDR3 totals 14 residues. Germline V lookup: CDR1 ENHRY, CDR2 SYGVKD. CDR3 region: CAISQGSDVGELFF. CDR3 bases: TGTGCCATCAGTCAGGGTAGTGACGTCGGGGAGCTGTTTTTT.

The gene calls are TRBV30 and TRBJ2-5, with TRBD2 matching over 7 bases. The junction had 8 bases not matched to a gene; V was cut back by 8 bases and J by 5 bases. The CDR3 is made up of 12 amino acids. CDR1 is GTSNPN, CDR2 SVGIG, per germline (reference sequence). The CDR3 is CARGERGETQYF. CDR3 nucleotide sequence: TGTGCCCGGGGGGAGCGAGGGGAGACCCAGTACTTC.

The chain joins TRBV28 to TRBJ1-1, with unresolved D. With 6 bases removed from V and 2 bases from J, the gap between germline ends came to 13 bases. CDR3 length equals 14 residues. The V gene's germline CDR1 is MDHEN and CDR2 SYDVKM. Here the CDR3 DNA reads TGTGCCAGCAGACGTCCGGGTCCCAACACTGAAGCTTTCTTT. Translation: CASRRPGPNTEAFF. The full variable domain, completed using reference TRBV28 and TRBJ1-1, is DVKVTQSSRYLVKRTGEKVFLECVQDMDHENMFWYRQDPGLGLRLIYFSYDVKMKEKGDIPEGYSVSREKKERFSLILESASTNQTSMYLCASRRPGPNTEAFFGQGTRLTVV.

This chain connects TRBV14 to TRBJ2-7; 7 bases align to TRBD1. The CDR3 is 15 residues long. The V and J ends lost 4 bases and 0 bases, in that order; junction bases with no gene match: 6. Germline CDR1 SGHDN, CDR2 FVKESK. The CDR3 is CASSLGTEPSYEQYF. The CDR3 bases are TGTGCCAGCAGCCTTGGGACAGAACCCTCCTACGAGCAGTACTTC.

This chain uses TRBV6-1 with TRBJ2-7; the match to TRBD2 covers 7 bases. Germline values: CDR1 MNHNS, CDR2 SASEGT. The CDR3 loop spans 11 amino acids. V shed 2 bases, J shed 12 bases, and the junction held 4 bases outside the gene matches. The CDR3: CASSETGRVYF. The CDR3 nucleotides read TGTGCCAGCAGTGAAACTGGGAGGGTGTACTTC.

The V and J genes are TRBV15 and TRBJ1-5; D remains unclear. Trimming removed 0 bases from V and 7 bases from J, with 7 bases in between. CDR3 length equals 13 residues. The germline gives CDR1 LNHNV, CDR2 YYDKDF (reference sequence). The CDR3, as DNA: TGTGCCACCAGCAGAGATCCCCCACAGCCCCAGCATTTT. Translating gives CATSRDPPQPQHF. The whole variable domain, remainder taken from reference TRBV15 and TRBJ1-5, is DAMVIQNPRYQVTQFGKPVTLSCSQTLNHNVMYWYQQKSSQAPKLLFHYYDKDFNNEADTPDNFQSRRPNTSFCFLDIRSPGLGDTAMYLCATSRDPPQPQHFGDGTRLSIL.

This chain uses TRBV19 with TRBJ2-7, with TRBD2 matching over 11 bases. V lost 5 bases to trimming and J lost 5 bases; unmatched junction nucleotides: 8. Germline CDR1 LNHDA, CDR2 SQIVND (reference sequence). The CDR3 consists of 15 residues. Written as DNA, the CDR3 is TGTGCCAGTAGTCAGACTAGCGGGAAATCCCACGAGCAGTACTTC. Translated, it gives CASSQTSGKSHEQYF.

The rearrangement links TRBV19 to TRBJ1-5, with 8 bases that match TRBD1. V was pared by 8 bases and J by 4 bases, with 13 bases of the junction left unmatched. This CDR3 comprises 16 residues. Germline loops: CDR1 LNHDA, CDR2 SQIVND (reference sequence). DNA of the CDR3: TGTGCCAGTCAGTCGGAAGACAGGGGAAGGAATCAGCCCCAGCATTTT. Translation: CASQSEDRGRNQPQHF.

The rearrangement uses TRBV29-1 and TRBJ1-2, with D tentatively TRBD1 (6 bases). Trimming removed 2 bases at V and 3 bases at J, with 13 bases between. Germline V CDR1 and CDR2: SQVTM, ANQGSEA. This CDR3 is built from 14 residues. DNA for the CDR3: TGCAGCGTTGAATGGTTGGACAGCGACTATGGCTACACCTTC. Its translation: CSVEWLDSDYGYTF.

The CDR3 DNA sequence: TGTGCCAGCAGCTTAGTAGGGGGGACTAGCGGGAGTTCTGGGGAGCTGTTTTTT. Translation gives CASSLVGGTSGSSGELFF. The chain is built from TRBV7-8 and TRBJ2-2; 14 bases agree with TRBD2. The CDR3 has 18 amino acids. Germline CDR1 and CDR2: SGHVS and FQNEAQ. Germline trimming cut 1 base from V and 8 bases from J; bases unmatched to any gene: 9.

The chain recombines TRBV6-5 with TRBJ1-3; D not resolved. Between the trimmed V and J ends, which lost 7 bases and 0 bases, there was a span of 7 bases. The CDR3 is 13 amino acids. Germline V gives CDR1 MNHEY, CDR2 SVGAGI. The CDR3 DNA sequence: TGTGCCAGCATCACCTACTCTGGAAACACCATATATTTT. Translating it yields CASITYSGNTIYF.

This clone was detected only once. The V gene is TRBV7-9, the J gene TRBJ2-2; TRBD1 or TRBD2 may be the D gene (6 bases each). Trimming pared 11 bases from V and 5 bases from J, leaving 18 bases between. The CDR3 loop spans 14 amino acids. Germline-derived CDR1 and CDR2 are SEHNR and FQNEAQ (reference sequence). CDR3 region: CADNRVGGTGELFF. The CDR3 DNA is TGTGCCGACAACAGGGTCGGGGGAACCGGGGAGCTGTTTTTT.

The genes are TRBV6-1 and TRBJ1-6, with 7 bases aligning to TRBD1. V dropped 3 bases and J dropped 0; count of bases not matched to a gene: 5. Germline values: CDR1 MNHNS, CDR2 SASEGT. There are 17 residues in the CDR3. The CDR3 reads CASSELQGSSYNSPLHF. The CDR3 coding sequence is TGTGCCAGCAGTGAGCTACAGGGGAGCTCCTATAATTCACCCCTCCACTTT.

The rearrangement joins TRBV29-1 to TRBJ1-1, with 8 bases that match TRBD1. The CDR3 runs 12 residues. Trimming at V came to 7 bases and at J to 5 bases, leaving 6 bases not matched to a gene. Germline V lookup: CDR1 SQVTM, CDR2 ANQGSEA. CDR3 nucleotides: TGCAGCGGCCAGGACAGGGAAACTGAAGCTTTCTTT. This sequence encodes CSGQDRETEAFF.

This clone was detected only once. The V and J genes are TRBV28 and TRBJ1-2; D uncertain. CDR1 MDHEN and CDR2 SYDVKM come from the germline V gene. The CDR3 length is 15 residues. The V end lost 5 bases, the J end lost 4 bases, and 17 bases lay between the germline ends. Here the CDR3 reads CASSATQEIGYGYTF. CDR3 in DNA: TGTGCCAGCAGTGCTACTCAGGAAATCGGCTATGGCTACACCTTC.

The rearrangement links TRBV14 to TRBJ2-1, with 8 bases matching TRBD1. The CDR3 covers 12 residues. Losses at the gene ends were 2 bases for V and 16 bases for J; bases not matched to a gene: 7. CDR1 SGHDN and CDR2 FVKESK come from the germline V gene. CDR3 DNA sequence: TGTGCCAGCAGCCAACCCCCGGGACAGGTTTTCTTC. Translated: CASSQPPGQVFF.

This chain connects TRBV3-1 (or the pseudogene TRBV3-2) to TRBJ2-7, with 11 bases identical to TRBD2. Trimming removed 2 bases from V and 6 bases from J; junction bases left unmatched: 3. Germline values: CDR1 LGHDT, CDR2 YNNKEL (reference sequence). CDR3 length: 14 amino acids. The CDR3 coding sequence is TGTGCCAGCAGCCAACTTCTAGCGGGAGGCGAGCAGTACTTC. Translation gives CASSQLLAGGEQYF.

This clone was seen a handful of times. This rearrangement joins TRBV5-1 to TRBJ1-1, with a tentative D call TRBD1 (6 bases). The germline V and J ends were trimmed by 4 bases and 1 base, with 17 bases remaining between them. Germline assignment: CDR1 SGHRS and CDR2 YFSETQ. The CDR3 is made up of 16 amino acids. For the CDR3, the DNA is TGCGCCAGCAGCAAAGGACAGCCCGGACGGAACACTGAAGCTTTCTTT. Protein: CASSKGQPGRNTEAFF.

The chain links TRBV5-1 to TRBJ1-1; D gene uncertain. The V gene lost 2 bases and the J gene lost 4 bases, with 15 bases spanning the gap. The CDR3 runs to 15 residues. Germline assignment: CDR1 SGHRS and CDR2 YFSETQ. Written as DNA, the CDR3 is TGCGCCAGCAGCTTAGGACGGATTGGGAGCACTGAAGCTTTCTTT. It is translated as CASSLGRIGSTEAFF.